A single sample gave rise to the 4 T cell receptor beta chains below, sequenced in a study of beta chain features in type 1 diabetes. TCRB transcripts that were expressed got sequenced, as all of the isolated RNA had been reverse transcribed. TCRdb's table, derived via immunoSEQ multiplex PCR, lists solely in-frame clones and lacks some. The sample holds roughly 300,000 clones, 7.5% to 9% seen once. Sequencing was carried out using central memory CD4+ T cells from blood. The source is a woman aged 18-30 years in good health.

CDR3 residues: CASSRTSGEGQETQYF. CDR3 nucleotide sequence: TGTGCCAGCAGCCGGACTAGCGGGGAGGGCCAAGAGACCCAGTACTTC. The chain uses TRBV7-2 and TRBJ2-5, with TRBD2 identical over 12 bases. The ends lost 5 bases at V and 1 base at J; junction bases unmatched: 5. There are 16 residues in the CDR3. CDR1 is SGHTA, CDR2 FQGNSA, per germline.

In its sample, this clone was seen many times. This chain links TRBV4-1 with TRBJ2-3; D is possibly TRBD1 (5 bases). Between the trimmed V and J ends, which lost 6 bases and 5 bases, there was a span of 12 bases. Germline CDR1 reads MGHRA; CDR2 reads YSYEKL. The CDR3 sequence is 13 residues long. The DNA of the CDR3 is TGCGCCAGCAGTCTAAGCCAGGGAGATACGCAGTATTTT. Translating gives CASSLSQGDTQYF.

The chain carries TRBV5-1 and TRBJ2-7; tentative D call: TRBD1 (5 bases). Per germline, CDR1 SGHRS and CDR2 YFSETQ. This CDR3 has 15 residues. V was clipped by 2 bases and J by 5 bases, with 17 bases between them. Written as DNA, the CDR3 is TGCGCCAGCAGCTTTCAGGGTAATAGATTAGACGAGCAGTACTTC. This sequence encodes CASSFQGNRLDEQYF.

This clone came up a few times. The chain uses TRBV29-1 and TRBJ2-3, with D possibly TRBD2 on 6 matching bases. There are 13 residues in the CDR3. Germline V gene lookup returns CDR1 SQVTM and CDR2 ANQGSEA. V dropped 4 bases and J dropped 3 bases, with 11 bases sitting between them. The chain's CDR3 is CSVAGVGTDTQYF. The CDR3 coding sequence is TGCAGCGTTGCGGGAGTGGGAACAGATACGCAGTATTTT.